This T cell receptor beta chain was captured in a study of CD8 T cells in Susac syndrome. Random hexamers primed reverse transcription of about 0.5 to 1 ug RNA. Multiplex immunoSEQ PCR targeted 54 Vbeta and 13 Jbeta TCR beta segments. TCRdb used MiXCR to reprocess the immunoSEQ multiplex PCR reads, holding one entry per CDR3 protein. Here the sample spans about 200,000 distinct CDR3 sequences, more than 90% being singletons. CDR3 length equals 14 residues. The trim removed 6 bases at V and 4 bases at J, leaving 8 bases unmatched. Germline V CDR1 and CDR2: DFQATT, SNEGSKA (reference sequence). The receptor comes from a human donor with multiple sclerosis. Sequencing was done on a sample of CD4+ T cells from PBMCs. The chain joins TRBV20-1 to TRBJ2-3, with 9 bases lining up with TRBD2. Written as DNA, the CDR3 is TGCAGTGCGTCCGGGACTAGCCGCCCAGATACGCAGTATTTT. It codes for CSASGTSRPDTQYF.